These 10 T cell receptor beta chains came from one sample sequenced in a study of sequential checkpoint blockade in melanoma. Treatment: randomized to nivolumab then ipilimumab (arm A) or the reverse (arm B). Using immunoSEQ multiplex PCR, the repertoire was profiled, and TCRdb retains in-frame clones only, with some absent. Of under 15,000 clones in the sample, roughly a fifth were seen once. The source material was tumor tissue (inferred from file names), sampled from a patient given nivolumab and ipilimumab in sequence. These receptors were taken from a human donor with melanoma.

This clone was counted only a few times. This chain uses TRBV11-3 with TRBJ2-7, with 7 bases identical to TRBD1. The CDR3 consists of 14 residues. Trimming took 6 bases from V and 2 from J; bases not matched to a gene: 7. Germline CDR1 and CDR2: SGHNT and YENEEA. CDR3 bases: TGTGCCAGCAGGAAGGGGGCCCAGCCCTACGAGCAGTACTTC. Its translation is CASRKGAQPYEQYF. The entire variable domain, with the rest obtained from reference TRBV11-3 and TRBJ2-7, is as follows: EAGVVQSPRYKIIEKKQPVAFWCNPISGHNTLYWYLQNLGQGPELLIRYENEEAVDDSQLPKDRFSAERLKGVDSTLKIQPAELGDSAVYLCASRKGAQPYEQYFGPGTRLTVT.

The J gene is TRBJ1-4, the V gene TRBV6-8; TRBD1 matches at 9 bases. The CDR3 is 14 amino acids. J gave up 8 bases and V 0 bases, and 1 base lay outside the gene matches. The germline gives CDR1 MNHGY, CDR2 SAAAGT. Written as DNA, the CDR3 is TGTGCCAGCAGTTACTCCGGACAGGGGGAAAAACTGTTTTTT. Its translation: CASSYSGQGEKLFF.

This clone was observed a handful of times. This chain uses TRBV15 with TRBJ2-6; D remains unclear. The CDR3 is 15 residues long. In germline, CDR1 is LNHNV, CDR2 YYDKDF (reference sequence). The V end was cut by 1 base, the J end by 4 bases, with 8 bases between. For the CDR3, the DNA is TGTGCCACCAGCAGAGCCGGGTCCGGGGCCAACGTCCTGACTTTC. This sequence encodes CATSRAGSGANVLTF.

The chain recombines TRBV10-1 with TRBJ2-3; no firm D call. Germline V lookup: CDR1 WNHNN, CDR2 SYGVQD (reference sequence). The length of the CDR3 is 11 residues. Deletions cut 4 bases from V and 6 bases from J, with 5 bases between. As DNA, the CDR3 is TGCGCCAGCAGTGCCCCGGATACGCAGTATTTT. Translating gives CASSAPDTQYF.

V gene TRBV9 combines with J gene TRBJ2-7; D might be TRBD1 or TRBD2, each matching 5 bases. The CDR3 runs 16 residues. V gave up 0 bases and J gave up 0 bases, with 13 bases separating them. Per germline, CDR1 SGDLS and CDR2 YYNGEE. CDR3 amino acids: CASSVGSGASSYEQYF. The CDR3 DNA reads as TGTGCCAGCAGCGTAGGTTCCGGGGCGAGCTCCTACGAGCAGTACTTC.

In its sample, this clone was seen a few times. The gene calls are TRBV9 and TRBJ2-5; 9 nucleotides align to TRBD2. The CDR3 totals 17 residues. The germline gives CDR1 SGDLS, CDR2 YYNGEE. The V segment lost 0 bases and the J segment 1 base; nucleotides outside the gene matches: 7. The CDR3 DNA reads TGTGCCAGCAGCGTAGGGGCGCGGGGGGGGCCCCAAGAGACCCAGTACTTC. Translating gives CASSVGARGGPQETQYF.

The chain uses TRBV19 and TRBJ1-3; tentatively, D is TRBD1 (5 bases). V lost 7 bases, J lost 3 bases, and 16 bases lay in between. Germline-derived CDR1 and CDR2 are LNHDA and SQIVND (reference sequence). The length of the CDR3 is 15 residues. The CDR3 protein is CASTPLPGGGNTIYF. The CDR3 DNA reads TGTGCCAGTACCCCTCTTCCGGGGGGTGGAAACACCATATATTTT.

CDR3 nucleotide sequence: TGCGCCAGCAGCTTGGGGCCCCTCAGCGGGGACTATGGCTACACCTTC. Its translation: CASSLGPLSGDYGYTF. The V call is TRBV5-1, the J call TRBJ1-2, with no clear D. The germline V gene has CDR1 SGHRS and CDR2 YFSETQ. Between the trimmed V and J ends, which lost 0 bases and 3 bases, there was a span of 15 bases. This CDR3 has 16 amino acids.

The table lists this clone with many counts. The chain employs TRBV4-1 and TRBJ1-2; D uncertain. The germline CDR1 and CDR2 sequences are MGHRA and YSYEKL. The V and J ends lost 1 base and 1 base respectively, with 13 bases between them. CDR3 length equals 16 residues. The CDR3 DNA reads as TGCGCCAGCAGCCAAGTTTCGTCAAATGGTAACTATGGCTACACCTTC. This codes for CASSQVSSNGNYGYTF.

V and J are TRBV28 and TRBJ2-1; 7 bases line up with TRBD1. The CDR3 has 15 residues. CDR1 and CDR2 from the germline V gene are MDHEN and SYDVKM. V gave up 8 bases and J gave up 2 bases; unmatched junction bases: 9. This chain's CDR3 is CASRAGGGPYNEQFF. The DNA for the CDR3 is TGTGCCAGCCGAGCAGGGGGTGGTCCCTACAATGAGCAGTTCTTC.